This TCR beta chain stems from a study of T cell responses to AZD1222 COVID-19 vaccine. Whole-study findings and limits: Baseline serology detected seropositivity in only a handful of AZD1222 recipients. Nearly half of spike-specific TCRs reportedly target unmutated variant regions. White British ancestry dominated among donors, who included more females, and clonal diversity was possibly underestimated.

Libraries were prepared by immunoSEQ multiplex PCR; TCRdb keeps only in-frame clonotypes and omits some of them. The table has roughly 99,000 clones, 89% seen once. With regard to this clone: The antigen remains unidentified. One end of the junction fails to match germline, which may point to a read error.

This CDR3 comprises 12 residues. CDR1 and CDR2 from the germline V gene are LNHNV and YYDKDF (reference sequence). This sequence was found in an adult in good health. V usage is TRBV15 and J usage is TRBJ2-6; TRBD1 is a possible D gene (6 bases). This material consisted of peripheral blood, taken on day 0 of AZD1222 vaccination. The CDR3 region is CATSRDGGTKAF. CDR3 bases: TGTGCCACCAGCAGAGATGGTGGGACAAAGGCTTTC.